This record covers a single T cell receptor (beta chain). Germline V CDR1 and CDR2: LNHDA, SQIVND (reference sequence). The CDR3 consists of 15 residues. V shed 6 bases and J shed 4 bases, with 13 bases lying between them. TCRdb recomputed calls from the 5' RACE reads with MiXCR, one row per CDR3 protein. Of about 130,000 distinct CDR3 sequences listed, under 15% are singletons. This record comes from a study of early T cells in non-severe SARS-CoV-2 infection. The sequence was collected from an adult who was a healthcare worker with PCR-confirmed SARS-CoV-2 infection or an uninfected control (not recorded which). The sequenced material came from whole blood. V usage is TRBV19 and J usage is TRBJ2-6; D might be TRBD2 (6 bases). CDR3 in DNA: TGTGCCAGTAGCCCCACGGGAGCCGGGGCCAACGTCCTGACTTTC. Amino acid sequence: CASSPTGAGANVLTF.